This passage covers 23 T cell receptor beta chains from one sample sequenced in a study of breast tumors, draining lymph nodes, adjacent tissues. TCRdb used MiXCR to reprocess the multiplex PCR reads, holding one entry per CDR3 protein. The table shows over 200,000 distinct CDR3 sequences, with under 35% occurring only once. Samples came from axillary lymph nodes draining the breast cancer. Sequencing was done on a sample of axillary lymph node tissue. These TCRs come from a female donor with breast cancer. Some clones in this sample may be carry-over from other donors' samples.

This clonotype was detected ten times or more. V usage is TRBV20-1 and J usage is TRBJ2-1; 13 bases match TRBD2. The CDR3 length is 14 residues. Looked up from germline, CDR1 is DFQATT and CDR2 is SNEGSKA (reference sequence). V gave up 6 bases and J gave up 9 bases; unmatched junction bases: 8. The CDR3 bases are TGCAGTGCCAGACCGGGACTAGCGGGGCTTGAGCAGTTCTTC. Its translation: CSARPGLAGLEQFF.

This clonotype was seen repeatedly, ten times or more. The rearrangement joins TRBV4-1 to TRBJ2-7; D gene unclear. Deletions cut 0 bases from V and 4 bases from J, with 7 bases between. The CDR3 consists of 13 residues. The germline CDR1 and CDR2 sequences are MGHRA and YSYEKL. CDR3 sequence reads: CASSQDGPYEQYF. The CDR3 DNA follows: TGCGCCAGCAGCCAAGATGGCCCGTACGAGCAGTACTTC.

This clonotype occurred many times. V and J are TRBV2 and TRBJ1-6; D is perhaps TRBD1 (5 bases). The V gene lost 10 bases and the J gene lost 8 bases, with 15 bases spanning the gap. This CDR3 is built from 13 residues. Germline loops: CDR1 SNHLY, CDR2 FYNNEI. This CDR3 is CATQDWRDSPLHF. CDR3 nucleotide sequence: TGTGCCACACAGGATTGGAGAGATTCACCCCTCCACTTT.

In its sample, this clonotype was seen a few times. V usage is TRBV20-1 and J usage is TRBJ2-5; D is undetermined. Deletions cut 2 bases from V and 4 bases from J, with 5 bases between. This CDR3 is 11 amino acids long. The germline V gene encodes CDR1 DFQATT and CDR2 SNEGSKA (reference sequence). This CDR3 is CSARIGETQYF. In DNA, the CDR3 is TGCAGTGCTAGAATAGGAGAGACCCAGTACTTC.

This clonotype was observed at least ten times. The rearrangement joins TRBV7-8 to TRBJ2-3, with 7 bases matching TRBD2. This CDR3 region has 16 residues. Per germline, CDR1 SGHVS and CDR2 FQNEAQ. Trimming took 1 base from V and 1 from J; bases not matched to a gene: 5. DNA of the CDR3: TGTGCCAGCAGCTTAGGGACGGGGGGACGCACAGATACGCAGTATTTT. Translating it yields CASSLGTGGRTDTQYF.

This clonotype was seen once. A much more abundant neighbour one base away suggests this may be a read error. The chain carries TRBV2 and TRBJ1-4; D perhaps matches TRBD1 (6 bases). In germline, CDR1 is SNHLY, CDR2 FYNNEI. The CDR3 spans 14 residues. The CDR3 loop reads CASSRPGAGEKLIF. DNA for the CDR3: TGTGCCAGCAGTCGCCCGGGGGCAGGTGAAAAACTGATTTTT.

The rearrangement links TRBV7-3 to TRBJ2-5, with D maybe TRBD2 (6 bases). Trimming took 6 bases from V and 5 from J, leaving 16 bases between them. Germline CDR1 and CDR2: SGHTA and FQGTGA. This CDR3 is built from 14 residues. The CDR3 loop is CASRSDGRKETQYF. DNA of the CDR3: TGTGCCAGCAGATCCGACGGGAGAAAGGAGACCCAGTACTTC.

This clonotype occurred many times. The chain is built from TRBV12-3 or TRBV12-4 and TRBJ2-7; 8 bases are a match to TRBD1. This CDR3 spans 13 amino acids. The V gene end was trimmed by 3 bases and the J gene end by 8 bases; junction bases not matched to a gene: 6. CDR3: CASSFGTGNKQYF. CDR3 bases: TGTGCCAGCAGTTTTGGGACAGGTAACAAGCAGTACTTC.

This clonotype was found many times. The rearrangement joins TRBV29-1 to TRBJ1-5; tentatively, D is TRBD1 (5 bases). Trimming took 4 bases from V and 7 from J, leaving 14 bases between them. The CDR3 is 13 residues long. CDR1 SQVTM and CDR2 ANQGSEA come from the germline V gene. CDR3 DNA sequence: TGCAGCGTTGTCGGGCAAACAGGACAGCCCCAGCATTTT. Its protein product is CSVVGQTGQPQHF. The whole variable domain, filled in from reference TRBV29-1 and TRBJ1-5, reads SAVISQKPSRDICQRGTSLTIQCQVDSQVTMMFWYRQQPGQSLTLIATANQGSEATYESGFVIDKFPISRPNLTFSTLTVSNMSPEDSSIYLCSVVGQTGQPQHFGDGTRLSIL.

This clonotype was seen at least ten times. The rearrangement uses TRBV5-1 and TRBJ1-2, with 9 bases that match TRBD1. Germline V gives CDR1 SGHRS, CDR2 YFSETQ. The length of the CDR3 is 16 residues. The J segment lost 2 bases and the V segment lost 4 bases, leaving 9 bases of the junction unmatched. The CDR3 here is CASSPQIGTGNYGYTF. CDR3 bases: TGCGCCAGCAGCCCACAGATAGGGACAGGGAACTATGGCTACACCTTC.

This clonotype came up many times. The chain recombines TRBV7-9 with TRBJ2-7; D possibly corresponds to TRBD2 (5 bases). Germline CDR1 reads SEHNR; CDR2 reads FQNEAQ (reference sequence). This CDR3 contains 12 residues. V lost 3 bases and J lost 6, with 9 bases in between. CDR3 nucleotide sequence: TGTGCCAGCAGCTTCCCGGGGTTCGAGCAGTACTTC. Residues: CASSFPGFEQYF.

This clonotype was seen many times. The V and J genes are TRBV3-2 and TRBJ1-6. TRBV3-2 is a pseudogene locus. This CDR3 has 15 residues. CDR3 bases: TGTGCCAGCAGCCATGACACGCCGAGTAATTCACCCCTCCACTTT. Its translation: CASSHDTPSNSPLHF.

V is TRBV20-1 and J is TRBJ2-1; 7 nucleotides align to TRBD2. The CDR3 contains 17 residues. The ends lost 6 bases at V and 0 bases at J; junction bases unmatched: 14. Germline loops: CDR1 DFQATT, CDR2 SNEGSKA (reference sequence). CDR3 region: CSAKSGSSGYSYNEQFF. The CDR3, as DNA: TGCAGTGCAAAATCCGGATCTAGCGGATACTCCTACAATGAGCAGTTCTTC.

This clonotype showed up many times. CDR3 sequence: CSVDRGDTQYF. The CDR3, as DNA: TGCAGCGTTGATCGGGGAGATACGCAGTATTTT. The chain employs TRBV29-1 and TRBJ2-3; weak D call: TRBD2 (5 bases). The V gene lost 3 bases and the J gene lost 5 bases, with 6 bases spanning the gap. The CDR3 length is 11 residues. CDR1 is SQVTM and CDR2 is ANQGSEA in the germline V gene.

This clonotype has a count of ten or more. The chain employs TRBV11-2 and TRBJ2-7; D is possibly TRBD1 or TRBD2 (5 bases each). Trimming cost V 2 bases and J 1 base, with 12 bases left between them. The CDR3 runs to 15 residues. The germline gives CDR1 SGHAT, CDR2 FQNNGV. CDR3 in DNA: TGTGCCAGCAGCTTAATGGGGACCCGATCCTACGAGCAGTACTTC. Protein product: CASSLMGTRSYEQYF.

In its sample, this clonotype was seen many times. CDR3 protein: CASRSGTGIKTQYF. The CDR3 bases are TGTGCCAGCAGGTCCGGGACAGGGATAAAGACCCAGTACTTC. The chain employs TRBV6-1 and TRBJ2-5, with 9 bases fitting TRBD1. V shed 6 bases, J shed 6 bases, and the junction held 8 bases outside the gene matches. This CDR3 is 14 amino acids long. Per the germline V gene, CDR1 is MNHNS and CDR2 is SASEGT.

This clonotype was found many times. The gene calls are TRBV2 and TRBJ2-1, with D hard to call. The CDR3 extends over 11 amino acids. CDR1 is SNHLY and CDR2 is FYNNEI in the germline V gene. V was cut by 4 bases and J by 3 bases, with 1 base left in between. CDR3 DNA sequence: TGTGCCAGCAGTGGCTACAATGAGCAGTTCTTC. Residues: CASSGYNEQFF.

A word on this clonotype: At one boundary the junction diverges from the germline segment, which might be a read error. The V call is TRBV7-9, the J call TRBJ2-5; D may be TRBD1 (5 bases). The CDR3 contains 14 residues. Germline lookup yields CDR1 SEHNR and CDR2 FQNEAQ (reference sequence). CDR3 protein: CASSSDSLEETRYF. The CDR3 DNA sequence: TGTGCCAGCAGCTCCGACAGCCTCGAGGAGACCCGGTACTTC.

Within the sample, this clonotype is medium-sized (0.01 to 0.1%). The gene calls are TRBV12-3 or TRBV12-4 and TRBJ2-7, with 9 bases fitting TRBD2. The CDR3 runs 15 residues. V trimming: 4 bases; J trimming: 6 bases; junction bases outside the gene matches: 10. CDR3 sequence: CASSSLTSGRSEQYF. DNA for the CDR3: TGTGCCAGCAGTTCCTTGACTAGCGGCAGAAGCGAGCAGTACTTC.

The V call is TRBV5-1, the J call TRBJ1-3, with a tentative D call TRBD1 (6 bases). The CDR3 is 14 residues long. V gave up 4 bases and J gave up 4 bases, with 12 bases separating them. Germline V gene lookup returns CDR1 SGHRS and CDR2 YFSETQ. The CDR3 bases are TGCGCCAGCAGCGGGGATGGACAGGGAAACACCATATATTTT. Protein sequence: CASSGDGQGNTIYF.

The chain recombines TRBV7-9 with TRBJ1-2; the D is unclear. Trimming took 1 base from V and 10 from J, leaving 7 bases between them. Germline V gene sequence: CDR1 SEHNR, CDR2 FQNEAQ (reference sequence). The CDR3 length is 11 residues. In DNA, the CDR3 is TGTGCCAGCAGCTTAGAGGTCCTCTACACCTTC. As protein: CASSLEVLYTF. Drawing the rest from reference TRBV7-9 and TRBJ1-2, the complete variable domain is DTGVSQNPRHKITKRGQNVTFRCDPISEHNRLYWYRQTLGQGPEFLTYFQNEAQLEKSRLLSDRFSAERPKGSFSTLEIQRTEQGDSAMYLCASSLEVLYTFGSGTRLTVV.

The rearrangement uses TRBV7-8 and TRBJ2-1; 13 positions agree with TRBD2. After removal of 5 bases from V and 5 bases from J, the junction contained 9 bases not matched to a gene. The CDR3 is 17 residues long. CDR1 and CDR2 (germline): SGHVS, FQNEAQ. Here the CDR3 reads CASSQSSGTSGNNEQFF. The CDR3 coding sequence is TGTGCCAGCAGCCAGTCCTCCGGGACTAGCGGGAACAATGAGCAGTTCTTC.

This clonotype was observed at least ten times. The V gene is TRBV7-2, the J gene TRBJ2-6; D perhaps matches TRBD1 (6 bases). The CDR3 consists of 19 residues. V was pared by 5 bases and J by 0 bases, with 20 bases between. Germline V lookup: CDR1 SGHTA, CDR2 FQGNSA. The CDR3 protein is CASSTPRGRGNSGANVLTF. CDR3 coding DNA: TGTGCCAGCAGCACACCCCGGGGCAGGGGTAACTCTGGGGCCAACGTCCTGACTTTC.